Below, one T cell receptor (beta chain) is given with its context. These data belong to a study of blood T cell repertoires in COVID-19. At the level of the study: Sample material is recorded as cDNA or gDNA derived from T cells, B-cell-depleted T cells, or PBMCs.

Libraries were prepared by immunoSEQ multiplex PCR; TCRdb keeps only in-frame clonotypes and omits some of them. The sample yields some 240,000 clones, around 82% seen once. The CDR3 spans 13 residues. J was trimmed by 8 bases and V by 7 bases; bases with no gene match: 6. The germline V gene encodes CDR1 SGHRS and CDR2 YFSETQ. Participant age was about 18 to 95 years, and participants resided in fewer than 30 US areas. Clinical history reported by participants formed the basis on which cohorts were assigned. What the recovered Cohort 3 donors had was two negative PCRs, clearance, or symptom resolution.

This chain joins TRBV5-1 and TRBJ1-6; TRBD1 aligns across 7 bases. The sequence derives from a middle-aged man who had recovered from COVID-19. The sequencing input was PBMCs or T cells enriched from blood (not recorded which). In DNA, the CDR3 is TGCGCCAGCCGTACAGGGGCCGATTCACCCCTCCACTTT. This encodes CASRTGADSPLHF.